These T cell receptor beta chains were read from a single sample in a study of fetal regulatory T cell absence and autoimmunity. Clones were read by immunoSEQ multiplex PCR, and TCRdb kept only the in-frame ones, dropping some. The sample records approximately 46,000 clones, approximately 83% being singletons. Sequencing was carried out using cord blood. The receptor set was obtained from a newborn boy with IPEX syndrome. Both conserved end residues are part of each CDR3. Fields, in order: clone size, D gene, V gene, J gene, CDR3 DNA, CDR3 protein. The D gene is left open where the match is weak. Where a row states a size, it is once, few, many or the class of an expanded clone; other rows omit it.

>-|-|TRBV15|TRBJ2-1
TGTGCCACCAGCAGAGAGGAGGGCCCCGAGAATGAGCAGTTCTTC
CATSREEGPENEQFF
>-|-|TRBV5-4|TRBJ1-1
TGTGCCAGCAGCTTGTTCCAGAACACTGAAGCTTTCTTT
CASSLFQNTEAFF
>once|TRBD1|TRBV6-6|TRBJ1-1
TGTGCCAGCAGCAGACAGGGGGGGGAAGCTTTCTTT
CASSRQGGEAFF
>-|-|TRBV5-4|TRBJ2-1
TGTGCCAGCAGCTTGGGGGGGGAGAATGAGCAGTTCTTC
CASSLGGENEQFF
>-|TRBD2|TRBV7-2|TRBJ2-5
TGTGCCAGCAGCCCCCGGACTAGCGGCCAAGAGACCCAGTACTTC
CASSPRTSGQETQYF
>-|-|TRBV12-1|TRBJ1-4
TGTGCCAGCAGCTTCGAACGGGACAGGGGGGTGGCAACTAATGAAAAACTGTTTTTT
CASSFERDRGVATNEKLFF
>-|-|TRBV19|TRBJ2-7
TGTGCCAGTAGTATAGCGGCAGGGGGGGAGTACGAGCAGTACTTC
CASSIAAGGEYEQYF
>-|TRBD1|TRBV6-5|TRBJ2-7
TGTGCCAGCAGTTACTCTCCGGGACAGACTTTTTACGAGCAGTACTTC
CASSYSPGQTFYEQYF
>once|-|TRBV5-8|TRBJ2-2
TGTGCCAGCAGCTTGGGGGCTAGCTACACCGGGGAGCTGTTTTTT
CASSLGASYTGELFF
>-|-|TRBV5-1|TRBJ2-1
TGCGCCAGCAGCTTGGGTACCATTGAGCAGTTCTTC
CASSLGTIEQFF
>few|-|TRBV4-1|TRBJ2-5
TGCGCCAGCAGCCAAGAGCAGGGCACCATCCAAGAGACCCAGTACTTC
CASSQEQGTIQETQYF
>-|-|TRBV5-1|TRBJ2-2
TGCGCCAGCAGCTTGGGACAAACCGGGGAGCTGTTTTTT
CASSLGQTGELFF
>-|-|TRBV19|TRBJ2-7
TGTGCCACCTCGTCGGGACACTCCTACGAGCAGTACTTC
CATSSGHSYEQYF
>-|TRBD2|TRBV9|TRBJ2-3
TGTGCCAGCAGCGCTAGCGGGGGCACAGATACGCAGTATTTT
CASSASGGTDTQYF
>-|-|TRBV6-1|TRBJ1-2
TGTGCCAGCAGTGAAGGGACAGCTAACTATGGCTACACCTTC
CASSEGTANYGYTF
>-|TRBD2|TRBV9|TRBJ2-5
TGTGCCAGCAGCGACCGTCCCAGCGGGGGGGTCGGAGAGACCCAGTACTTC
CASSDRPSGGVGETQYF
>-|TRBD2|TRBV7-9|TRBJ2-1
TGTGCCAGCCGGCCGGCTAGCGGGAACTCCTACAATGAGCAGTTCTTC
CASRPASGNSYNEQFF
>few|-|TRBV19|TRBJ2-7
TGTGCCAGTAGTATAGCGGGGCCGGGCGGCGAGCAGTACTTC
CASSIAGPGGEQYF
>-|-|TRBV5-5|TRBJ1-2
TGTGCCAGCAGCTTAGGCCCTCAAGTCGGCTACACCTTC
CASSLGPQVGYTF
>-|TRBD2|TRBV2|TRBJ2-3
TGTGCCAGCACCGAACCGTCTTCTACCGGACTAGCTAAAGATACGCAGTATTTT
CASTEPSSTGLAKDTQYF
>-|-|TRBV5-1|TRBJ2-2
TGCGCCAGCAGCCTCGCTCACCTGACTGCGAACACCGGGGAGCTGTTTTTT
CASSLAHLTANTGELFF
>-|-|TRBV11-2|TRBJ2-5
TGTGCCAGCAGCTTAGGGGGTCAGGTTTTGGACTTC
CASSLGGQVLDF
>-|TRBD2|TRBV4-1|TRBJ2-2
TGCGCCAGCAGCCAGACTAGCGGGGGCACCGGGGAGCTGTTTTTT
CASSQTSGGTGELFF
>-|-|TRBV27|TRBJ2-1
TGTGCCAGCAGCCGGGGGTTTCTAGGGGAGCAGTTCTTC
CASSRGFLGEQFF
>-|-|TRBV27|TRBJ2-3
TGTGCCAGCAGTTCCCTGGCGGGAACCTACACAGATACGCAGTATTTT
CASSSLAGTYTDTQYF
>few|-|TRBV4-1|TRBJ1-6
TGCGCCAGCAGCCAAGGGATGGACGGTTATTCACCCCTCCACTTT
CASSQGMDGYSPLHF
>-|-|TRBV5-4|TRBJ2-3
TGTGCCAGCAGCTTAACGGGCTTCGATACGCAGTATTTT
CASSLTGFDTQYF
>-|TRBD1|TRBV10-3|TRBJ1-4
TGTGCCATCAGTGAGTCGGCAGGGGGCTATGAAAAACTGTTTTTT
CAISESAGGYEKLFF
>-|-|TRBV6-5|TRBJ1-6
TGTGCCAGCGGCCAGCGGGAGGGGGGGGATTCACCCCTCCACTTT
CASGQREGGDSPLHF
>-|-|TRBV19|TRBJ1-2
TGTGCCAGTAGTATAGATCCCAGGAACCTCTATGGCTACACCTTC
CASSIDPRNLYGYTF
>-|-|TRBV6-6|TRBJ1-3
TGTGCCAGCAGTTACTCGAGCCGTGGAAACACCATATATTTT
CASSYSSRGNTIYF
>-|-|TRBV10-2|TRBJ2-5
TGCGCCAGCAGTGAGGGCCCGCGTGGAGAGACCCAGTACTTC
CASSEGPRGETQYF
>once|-|TRBV11-2|TRBJ2-3
TGTGCCAGCACCAAACCCCCTTCCCGGGCTCCATTAGGGGTAGATACGCAGTATTTT
CASTKPPSRAPLGVDTQYF
>-|-|TRBV11-2|TRBJ1-6
TGTGCCAGCAGCTTAGGGCACCCGGCCAGCTCCTATAATTCACCCCTCCACTTT
CASSLGHPASSYNSPLHF
>-|TRBD1|TRBV6-5|TRBJ1-1
TGTGCCAGCAGCCCAAACCAACAGGGGCAAGCTTTCTTT
CASSPNQQGQAFF
>-|-|TRBV10-3|TRBJ1-3
TGTGCCATCAGTGAGTCGCCCAGGGGTGGAAACACCATATATTTT
CAISESPRGGNTIYF
>-|TRBD2|TRBV7-6|TRBJ2-1
TGTGCCAGCAGCTTAGGTGGTAGCGGGAGCTCCTACAATGAGCAGTTCTTC
CASSLGGSGSSYNEQFF
>-|TRBD1|TRBV27|TRBJ2-7
TGTGCCAGCAGCAAACCGGGACAGGGAAGATTCGAGCAGTACTTC
CASSKPGQGRFEQYF
>-|-|TRBV6-4|TRBJ1-4
TGTGCCAGCAGTGACAATGAAAAACTGTTTTTT
CASSDNEKLFF
>-|-|TRBV12-5|TRBJ2-5
TGTGCTAGTGGTTTAGGCCGGGGACAAGAGACCCAGTACTTC
CASGLGRGQETQYF
>-|-|TRBV6-1|TRBJ1-2
TGTGCCAGCAGTGTCAGGGAGAACTATGGCTACACCTTC
CASSVRENYGYTF
>-|-|TRBV7-2|TRBJ2-2
TGTGCCAGCAGCTGGGACAACACCGGGGAGCTGTTTTTT
CASSWDNTGELFF
>-|-|TRBV4-2|TRBJ2-3
TGTGCCAGCAGCCAAAGGTATAGCGCTAGCACAGATACGCAGTATTTT
CASSQRYSASTDTQYF
>-|-|TRBV6-6|TRBJ1-3
TGTGCCAGCAGGGGGCCTATCTCTGGAAACACCATATATTTT
CASRGPISGNTIYF
>-|TRBD1|TRBV4-1|TRBJ1-1
TGCGCCAGCAGCCAAGAGAGACAGGGGGCAACTGAAGCTTTCTTT
CASSQERQGATEAFF
>-|TRBD2|TRBV5-1|TRBJ2-7
TGCGCCAGCAGCTTGGTTCCGGGACTAGGAGGCGAGCAGTACTTC
CASSLVPGLGGEQYF
>-|-|TRBV29-1|TRBJ2-2
TGCAGCGTCGAAGGGGTACCGAACACCGGGGAGCTGTTTTTT
CSVEGVPNTGELFF
>-|TRBD1|TRBV19|TRBJ2-2
TGTGCCAGTAATACAAAAGGGACAGGAAACACCGGGGAGCTGTTTTTT
CASNTKGTGNTGELFF
>-|TRBD1|TRBV5-8|TRBJ2-7
TGTGCCAGCAGCATTCGTCGGGACAGGGATCGCGAGCAGTACTTC
CASSIRRDRDREQYF
>-|-|TRBV7-9|TRBJ2-5
TGTGCCAGCAGGCCTCCCGGGGGCCAAGAGACCCAGTACTTC
CASRPPGGQETQYF
>-|TRBD1|TRBV4-3|TRBJ1-5
TGCGCCAGCAGCCAAGCACAGGGGAAAGTATGGCCCCAGCATTTT
CASSQAQGKVWPQHF
>-|-|TRBV7-6|TRBJ1-4
TGTGCCAGCAGCGCCGGGACGGGGCCTAAAAGGGAAAAACTGTTTTTT
CASSAGTGPKREKLFF
>-|-|TRBV7-2|TRBJ2-3
TGTGCCAGCAGCTTGGTAGCGGGCACAGATACGCAGTATTTT
CASSLVAGTDTQYF
>-|TRBD1|TRBV4-1|TRBJ2-1
TGCGCCAGCAGCCGACAGGGGGCTTACAATGAGCAGTTCTTC
CASSRQGAYNEQFF
>once|-|TRBV30|TRBJ1-3
TGTGCCTGGAGTTCCGGAAACACCATATATTTT
CAWSSGNTIYF